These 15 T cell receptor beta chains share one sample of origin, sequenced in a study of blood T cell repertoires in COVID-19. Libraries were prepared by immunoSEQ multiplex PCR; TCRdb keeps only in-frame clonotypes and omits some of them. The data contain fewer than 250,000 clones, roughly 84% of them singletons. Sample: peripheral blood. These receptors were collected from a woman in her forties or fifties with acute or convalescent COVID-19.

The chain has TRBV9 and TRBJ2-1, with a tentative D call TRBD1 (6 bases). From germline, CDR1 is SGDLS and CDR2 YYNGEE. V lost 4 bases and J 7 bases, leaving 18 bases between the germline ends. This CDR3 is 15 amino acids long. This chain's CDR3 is CASSLTAGVSNEQFF. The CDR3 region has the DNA TGTGCCAGCAGCTTGACCGCAGGGGTTAGTAATGAGCAGTTCTTC. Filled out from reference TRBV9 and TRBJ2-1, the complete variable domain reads DSGVTQTPKHLITATGQRVTLRCSPRSGDLSVYWYQQSLDQGLQFLIQYYNGEERAKGNILERFSAQQFPDLHSELNLSSLELGDSALYFCASSLTAGVSNEQFFGPGTRLTVL.

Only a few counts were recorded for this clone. The CDR3 is CASSSGQGRSGANVLTF. The DNA of the CDR3 is TGTGCCAGCAGTTCAGGACAGGGTCGCTCTGGGGCCAACGTCCTGACTTTC. This rearrangement joins TRBV28 to TRBJ2-6, with TRBD1 matching over 8 bases. CDR3 length equals 17 residues. With 4 bases clipped from V and 0 bases from J, the junction kept 5 bases outside the gene matches. The V gene's germline CDR1 is MDHEN and CDR2 SYDVKM. Full variable domain (rest looked up from reference TRBV28 and TRBJ2-6): DVKVTQSSRYLVKRTGEKVFLECVQDMDHENMFWYRQDPGLGLRLIYFSYDVKMKEKGDIPEGYSVSREKKERFSLILESASTNQTSMYLCASSSGQGRSGANVLTFGAGSRLTVL.

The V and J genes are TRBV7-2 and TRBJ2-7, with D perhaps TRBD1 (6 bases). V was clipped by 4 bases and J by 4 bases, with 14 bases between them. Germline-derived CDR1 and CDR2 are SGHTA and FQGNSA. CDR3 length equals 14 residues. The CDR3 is CASSYDSQGYEQYF. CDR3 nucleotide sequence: TGTGCCAGCAGCTATGATTCCCAGGGGTACGAGCAGTACTTC.

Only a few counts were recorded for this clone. CDR3 loop: CASSESGGNNYGYTF. CDR3 nucleotides: TGTGCCAGCAGTGAGTCAGGGGGCAACAACTATGGCTACACCTTC. The chain links TRBV6-1 to TRBJ1-2; 8 nucleotides align to TRBD1. This CDR3 comprises 15 residues. Germline CDR1 MNHNS, CDR2 SASEGT. J lost 2 bases, V lost 3 bases, and 5 bases had no gene match.

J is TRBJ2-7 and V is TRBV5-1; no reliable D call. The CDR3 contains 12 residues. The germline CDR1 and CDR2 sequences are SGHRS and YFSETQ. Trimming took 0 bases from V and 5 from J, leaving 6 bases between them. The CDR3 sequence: CASSLDHNEQYF. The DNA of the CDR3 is TGCGCCAGCAGCTTGGACCACAACGAGCAGTACTTC. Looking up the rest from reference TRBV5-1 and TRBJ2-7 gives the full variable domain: KAGVTQTPRYLIKTRGQQVTLSCSPISGHRSVSWYQQTPGQGLQFLFEYFSETQRNKGNFPGRFSGRQFSNSRSEMNVSTLELGDSALYLCASSLDHNEQYFGPGTRLTVT.

Here the CDR3 reads CASGRSSEAFF. In DNA, the CDR3 is TGTGCCAGCGGAAGGAGTTCTGAAGCTTTCTTT. The J gene is TRBJ1-1, the V gene TRBV6-5; D is undetermined. The CDR3 contains 11 residues. Germline V gene data show CDR1 as MNHEY and CDR2 as SVGAGI. Deletions cut 8 bases from V and 6 bases from J, with 10 bases between.

CDR3 DNA: TGTGCCAGCAGTTTAGATGGCAGAACCTATGGCTACACCTTC. Protein sequence: CASSLDGRTYGYTF. The J gene is TRBJ1-2, the V gene TRBV28; D call uncertain. Trimming stripped 2 bases from V and 4 bases from J, with 11 bases between. CDR1 and CDR2 (germline): MDHEN, SYDVKM. The CDR3 consists of 14 residues.

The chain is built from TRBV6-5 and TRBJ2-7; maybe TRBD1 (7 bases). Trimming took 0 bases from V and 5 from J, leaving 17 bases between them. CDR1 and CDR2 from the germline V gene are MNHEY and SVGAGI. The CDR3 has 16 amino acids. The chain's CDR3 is CASSYSSQGGGHEQYF. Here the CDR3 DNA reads TGTGCCAGCAGTTACTCAAGTCAGGGGGGCGGCCACGAGCAGTACTTC.

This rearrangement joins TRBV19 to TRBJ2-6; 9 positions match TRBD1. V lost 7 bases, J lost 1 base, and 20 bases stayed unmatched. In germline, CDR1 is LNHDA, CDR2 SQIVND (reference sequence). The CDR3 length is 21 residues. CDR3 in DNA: TGTGCCAGTAATTTCCGGGACAGGGAAGTTTTAGCGTATTCTGGGGCCAACGTCCTGACTTTC. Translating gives CASNFRDREVLAYSGANVLTF. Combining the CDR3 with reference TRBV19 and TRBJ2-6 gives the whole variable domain DGGITQSPKYLFRKEGQNVTLSCEQNLNHDAMYWYRQDPGQGLRLIYYSQIVNDFQKGDIAEGYSVSREKKESFPLTVTSAQKNPTAFYLCASNFRDREVLAYSGANVLTFGAGSRLTVL.

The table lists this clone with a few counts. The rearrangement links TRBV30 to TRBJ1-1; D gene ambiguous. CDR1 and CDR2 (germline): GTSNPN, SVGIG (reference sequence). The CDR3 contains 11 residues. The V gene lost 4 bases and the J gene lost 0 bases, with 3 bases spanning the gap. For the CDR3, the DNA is TGTGCCTGGATAGTGAACACTGAAGCTTTCTTT. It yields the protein CAWIVNTEAFF.

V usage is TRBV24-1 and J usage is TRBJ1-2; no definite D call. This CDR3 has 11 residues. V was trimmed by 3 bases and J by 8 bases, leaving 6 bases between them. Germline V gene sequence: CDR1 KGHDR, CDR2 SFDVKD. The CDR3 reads CATSDRVGYTF. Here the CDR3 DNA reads TGTGCCACCAGTGATCGAGTCGGCTACACCTTC.

The CDR3 DNA sequence: TGTGCCAGCAGTGAACGGGGACAGGGGGACAATGAGCAGTTCTTC. Translation gives CASSERGQGDNEQFF. The chain uses TRBV6-1 and TRBJ2-1; 11 nucleotides match TRBD1. The germline gives CDR1 MNHNS, CDR2 SASEGT. The V gene end was trimmed by 2 bases and the J gene end by 5 bases; junction bases not matched to a gene: 2. The CDR3 sequence is 15 residues long.

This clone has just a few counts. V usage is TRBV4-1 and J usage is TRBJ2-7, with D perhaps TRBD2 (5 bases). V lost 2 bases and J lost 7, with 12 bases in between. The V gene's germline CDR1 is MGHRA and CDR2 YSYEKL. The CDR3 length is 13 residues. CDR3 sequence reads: CASSQPGLSEQYF. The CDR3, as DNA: TGCGCCAGCAGCCAACCAGGACTGAGTGAGCAGTACTTC.

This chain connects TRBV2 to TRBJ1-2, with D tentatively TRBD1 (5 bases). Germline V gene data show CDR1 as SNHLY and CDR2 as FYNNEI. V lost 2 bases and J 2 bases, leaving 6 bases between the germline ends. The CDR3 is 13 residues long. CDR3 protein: CASSERQNYGYTF. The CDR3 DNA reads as TGTGCCAGCAGTGAAAGACAGAACTATGGCTACACCTTC.

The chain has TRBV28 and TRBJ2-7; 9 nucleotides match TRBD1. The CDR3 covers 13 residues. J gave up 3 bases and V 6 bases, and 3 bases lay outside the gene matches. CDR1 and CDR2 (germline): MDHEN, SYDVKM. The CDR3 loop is CASRSGQGYEQYF. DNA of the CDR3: TGTGCCAGCAGGTCGGGACAGGGCTACGAGCAGTACTTC.